The clone carrying this TCR beta chain was picked up a small number of times. TCRdb processed the RT-PCR reads anew with MiXCR; each CDR3 protein has one entry. The data hold 450,000 to 550,000 distinct CDR3 sequences, with about 25% observed a single time. The data were obtained in a study of response to subunit inactivated influenza vaccine. The sequencing used CD4+ T cells sorted from PBMCs, collected 5 to 6 days after vaccination. The TCR sequence derives from a man aged 50-60 years who received an inactivated influenza vaccine.

The CDR3 loop is CASSEMVARSSYEQYF. CDR3 coding DNA: TGCGCCAGCAGTGAGATGGTAGCGCGAAGCTCCTACGAGCAGTACTTC. This sequence joins TRBV10-2 and TRBJ2-7, with TRBD2 as a possible D gene (5 bases). Germline assignment: CDR1 WSHSY and CDR2 SAAADI. V shed 2 bases and J shed 0 bases, with 14 bases lying between them. The CDR3 consists of 16 residues.